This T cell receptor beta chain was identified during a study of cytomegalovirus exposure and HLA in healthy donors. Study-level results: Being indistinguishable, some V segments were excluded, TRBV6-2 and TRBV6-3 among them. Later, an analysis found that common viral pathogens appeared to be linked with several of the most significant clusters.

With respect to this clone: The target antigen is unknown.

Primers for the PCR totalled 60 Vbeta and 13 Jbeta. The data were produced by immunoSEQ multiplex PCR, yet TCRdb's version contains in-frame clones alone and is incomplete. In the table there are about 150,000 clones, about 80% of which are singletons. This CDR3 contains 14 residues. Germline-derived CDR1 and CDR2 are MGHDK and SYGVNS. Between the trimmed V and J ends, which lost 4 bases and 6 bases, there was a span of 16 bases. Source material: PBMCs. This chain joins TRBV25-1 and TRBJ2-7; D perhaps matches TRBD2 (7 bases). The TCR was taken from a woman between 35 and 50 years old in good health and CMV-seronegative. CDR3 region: CASSASSRGGEQYF. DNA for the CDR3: TGTGCCAGCAGTGCGAGCTCTAGGGGGGGCGAGCAGTACTTC.